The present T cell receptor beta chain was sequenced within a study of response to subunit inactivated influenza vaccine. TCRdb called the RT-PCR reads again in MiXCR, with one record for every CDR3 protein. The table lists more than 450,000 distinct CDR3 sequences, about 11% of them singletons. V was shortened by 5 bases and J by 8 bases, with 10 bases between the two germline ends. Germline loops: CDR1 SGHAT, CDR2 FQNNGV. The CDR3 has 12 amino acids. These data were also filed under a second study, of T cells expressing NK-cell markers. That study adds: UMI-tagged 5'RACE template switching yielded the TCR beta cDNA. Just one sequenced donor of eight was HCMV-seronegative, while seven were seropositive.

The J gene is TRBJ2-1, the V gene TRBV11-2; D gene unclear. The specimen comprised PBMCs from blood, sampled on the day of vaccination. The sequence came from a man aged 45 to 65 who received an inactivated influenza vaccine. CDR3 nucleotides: TGTGCCAGCAGCCCCCATAGGGATGAGCAGTTCTTC. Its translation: CASSPHRDEQFF.